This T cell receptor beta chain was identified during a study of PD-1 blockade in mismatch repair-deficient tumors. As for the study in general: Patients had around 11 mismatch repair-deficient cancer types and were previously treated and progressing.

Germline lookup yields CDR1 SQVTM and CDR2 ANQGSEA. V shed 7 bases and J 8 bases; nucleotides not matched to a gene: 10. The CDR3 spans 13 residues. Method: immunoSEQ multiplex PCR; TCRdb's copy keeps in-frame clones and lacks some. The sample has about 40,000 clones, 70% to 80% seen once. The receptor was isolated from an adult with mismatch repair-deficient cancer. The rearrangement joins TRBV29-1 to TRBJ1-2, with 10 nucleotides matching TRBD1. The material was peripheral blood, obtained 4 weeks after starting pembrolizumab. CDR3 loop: CSAIRQGARGYTF. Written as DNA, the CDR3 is TGCAGCGCAATCCGACAGGGGGCGCGGGGCTACACCTTC.